This T cell receptor (beta chain) was captured by sequencing in a study of patients and donors after allogeneic stem cell transplantation. In germline, CDR1 is LGHNA, CDR2 YSLEER. The CDR3 runs 15 residues. As concerns this clonotype: One end of the junction varies from germline; a read error may be responsible.

TCRdb fed the RT-PCR reads into MiXCR, producing one record per CDR3 protein. The data contain hundreds of thousands of distinct CDR3 sequences, about a sixth of them singletons. This TCR was sampled from a human donor who was either an allogeneic HSCT recipient or a stem cell or donor lymphocyte infusion donor (not recorded which). It is not recorded whose cells these are; they may come from a transplant donor. The chain uses TRBV4-3 and TRBJ2-5; D is possibly TRBD1 (6 bases). The specimen sequenced was blood, either unsorted or a sorted T cell fraction (not recorded which). CDR3: CASRQDRGRGETQYF. The CDR3 DNA follows: TGCGCCAGCAGACAAGATCGGGGAAGGGGGGAGACCCAGTACTTC.